This is a list of T cell receptor beta chains from one sample in a study of shared clonotypes between healthy human individuals. Using immunoSEQ multiplex PCR, the repertoire was profiled, and TCRdb retains in-frame clones only, with some absent. The sample comprises around 2.5 million clones, approximately 93% of which are singletons, and 0.36% rests with the top ten. The sample consisted of naive CD4+ T cells from PBMCs. The receptors here all came from a man younger than 35 in good health. Some clones in this sample may be carry-over from other donors' samples. The CDR3 runs from the conserved cysteine through the conserved F or W. A D gene is named only where the DNA matches it firmly. Size values are once, few and many counts, or a class for expanded clones, and some rows have none.

size	V	length	J	D	CDR3	DNA
NA	TRBV5-1	17	TRBJ2-1	TRBD2	CASSLDHSGSSYNEQFF	TGCGCCAGCAGCTTGGATCATAGCGGGAGTTCCTACAATGAGCAGTTCTTC
NA	TRBV2	14	TRBJ1-2	NA	CASSAKRGNYGYTF	TGTGCCAGCAGTGCCAAACGGGGGAACTATGGCTACACCTTC
NA	TRBV7-2	12	TRBJ1-5	NA	CASSYRSQPQHF	TGTGCCAGCTCCTACCGGTCCCAGCCCCAGCATTTT
NA	TRBV28	15	TRBJ1-2	TRBD1	CASGGIRDRVGGYTF	TGTGCCAGTGGGGGTATCCGGGACAGGGTTGGTGGCTACACCTTC
NA	TRBV6-1	13	TRBJ2-7	NA	CASSEGGRYEQYF	TGTGCCAGCAGTGAAGGGGGCAGGTACGAGCAGTACTTC
NA	TRBV5-1	15	TRBJ2-5	TRBD2	CASSLGPSGRETQYF	TGCGCCAGCAGCTTGGGGCCTAGCGGGCGGGAGACCCAGTACTTC
NA	TRBV5-1	16	TRBJ2-3	TRBD2	CASSFDLAGGLDTQYF	TGCGCCAGCAGCTTTGACCTAGCGGGAGGGTTAGATACGCAGTATTTT
NA	TRBV4-2	14	TRBJ2-1	NA	CASSVRAVYNEQFF	TGTGCCAGCAGCGTAAGAGCGGTCTACAATGAGCAGTTCTTC
NA	TRBV7-2	13	TRBJ1-5	TRBD1	CASAGTGNGPQHF	TGTGCCAGTGCCGGGACAGGGAACGGGCCCCAGCATTTT
NA	TRBV28	12	TRBJ2-7	TRBD2	CASSSSGRAVIF	TGTGCCAGCAGTTCCAGCGGGAGGGCCGTCATCTTC
once	TRBV2	12	TRBJ1-2	NA	CASSQGDYGYTF	TGTGCCAGCAGTCAGGGAGACTATGGCTACACCTTC
NA	TRBV7-2	13	TRBJ2-5	NA	CASSSALEWEQYF	TGTGCCAGCAGCTCAGCTCTTGAGTGGGAGCAGTACTTC
NA	TRBV19	13	TRBJ1-4	NA	CASSGVTNEKLFF	TGTGCCAGTAGTGGGGTGACGAATGAAAAACTGTTTTTT
NA	TRBV5-1	16	TRBJ2-2	TRBD1	CASSYRTGTNTGELFF	TGCGCCAGCAGCTACAGGACAGGGACGAACACCGGGGAGCTGTTTTTT
NA	TRBV5-6	15	TRBJ2-3	NA	CASIPDGSVTDTQYF	TGTGCCAGCATCCCGGACGGGAGTGTCACAGATACGCAGTATTTT
NA	TRBV28	13	TRBJ1-1	NA	CASSPVRVGVAFF	TGTGCCAGCAGTCCCGTTAGGGTGGGGGTCGCTTTCTTT
NA	TRBV28	13	TRBJ2-7	TRBD2	CASSPPWGGEQYF	TGTGCCAGCAGTCCTCCATGGGGGGGGGAGCAGTACTTC
NA	TRBV10-1	17	TRBJ2-7	TRBD1	CASRAGTGGDGFYEQYF	TGCGCCAGCAGGGCTGGGACAGGGGGCGATGGGTTCTACGAGCAGTACTTC
NA	TRBV5-4	13	TRBJ2-7	NA	CASSFPETYEQYF	TGTGCCAGCAGCTTTCCAGAGACCTACGAGCAGTACTTC
few	TRBV21-1	17	TRBJ1-2	NA	CASSKRDRGSPNYGYTF	TGTGCCAGCAGCAAAAGGGACAGGGGGAGTCCTAACTATGGCTACACCTTC
NA	TRBV9	15	TRBJ1-4	TRBD1	CASSVKGGSGEKLFF	TGTGCCAGCAGCGTAAAAGGGGGCTCTGGGGAAAAACTGTTTTTT
NA	TRBV4-1	17	TRBJ2-1	TRBD2	CASSQYPRGSGDNEQFF	TGCGCCAGCAGCCAATATCCCCGCGGGAGTGGGGACAATGAGCAGTTCTTC
few	TRBV30	13	TRBJ1-1	NA	CAWSGPGRTEAFF	TGTGCCTGGAGTGGCCCGGGAAGAACTGAAGCTTTCTTT
NA	TRBV6-6	15	TRBJ2-2	NA	CASSYLGQLIGELFF	TGTGCCAGCAGTTATCTGGGACAATTAATCGGGGAGCTGTTTTTT
few	TRBV29-1	13	TRBJ1-1	NA	CSVSGLSGTEAFF	TGCAGCGTTTCGGGCCTATCGGGGACTGAAGCTTTCTTT
once	TRBV19	12	TRBJ1-2	TRBD1	CASSIDRAGYTF	TGTGCCAGTAGTATCGACAGGGCGGGCTACACCTTC
NA	TRBV4-1	14	TRBJ2-7	NA	CASSQINPSYEQYF	TGCGCCAGCAGCCAAATCAACCCTTCCTACGAGCAGTACTTC
NA	TRBV25-1	15	TRBJ1-1	TRBD1	CASSGIRTGQTEAFF	TGTGCCAGCAGTGGGATCCGGACAGGGCAAACTGAAGCTTTCTTT
NA	TRBV2	16	TRBJ2-5	TRBD2	CASMVFAGGPQETQYF	TGTGCCAGCATGGTATTCGCGGGAGGGCCCCAAGAGACCCAGTACTTC
NA	TRBV9	15	TRBJ2-1	TRBD2	CASSRREGSGNEQFF	TGTGCCAGCAGCCGGCGGGAGGGGTCGGGTAATGAGCAGTTCTTC
NA	TRBV5-1	15	TRBJ2-7	TRBD2	CASSLGLAGGGEQYF	TGCGCCAGCAGCCTCGGACTAGCGGGAGGGGGAGAGCAGTACTTC
NA	TRBV6-5	16	TRBJ2-7	TRBD1	CASSFLLGQEAYEQYF	TGTGCCAGCAGTTTCCTTCTGGGACAGGAAGCCTACGAGCAGTACTTC
NA	TRBV27	14	TRBJ1-3	TRBD1	CASSRQGTGNTIYF	TGTGCCAGCAGCCGACAGGGGACTGGAAACACCATATATTTT
NA	TRBV7-9	13	TRBJ2-3	NA	CASSSTDTDTQYF	TGTGCCAGCAGCTCCACAGACACAGATACGCAGTATTTT
NA	TRBV9	17	TRBJ2-5	NA	CASSAAPRGAFAETQYF	TGTGCCAGCAGCGCCGCTCCCAGGGGCGCTTTTGCGGAGACCCAGTACTTC
NA	TRBV5-1	20	TRBJ2-1	TRBD2	CASSLRGTSGALSSYNEQFF	TGCGCCAGCAGCTTACGCGGGACTAGCGGGGCTCTTAGCTCCTACAATGAGCAGTTCTTC
NA	TRBV27	15	TRBJ2-3	NA	CASSFLGGYTDTQYF	TGTGCCAGCAGTTTCTTAGGGGGATACACAGATACGCAGTATTTT
NA	TRBV28	13	TRBJ2-1	TRBD1	CASRGQGANEQFF	TGTGCCAGCAGGGGACAGGGCGCTAATGAGCAGTTCTTC
once	TRBV6-4	15	TRBJ2-1	NA	CASSGLPAAYNEQFF	TGTGCCAGCAGTGGTCTACCAGCAGCCTACAATGAGCAGTTCTTC
NA	TRBV30	15	TRBJ1-4	NA	CAWSFKGATNEKLFF	TGTGCCTGGAGTTTTAAGGGTGCAACTAATGAAAAACTGTTTTTT
NA	TRBV5-1	17	TRBJ2-5	TRBD1	CASSQPLTGTGEETQYF	TGCGCCAGCAGCCAACCCCTTACCGGGACAGGGGAAGAGACCCAGTACTTC
NA	TRBV7-9	17	TRBJ1-1	TRBD1	CASSFTPGQGSNTEAFF	TGTGCCAGCAGCTTTACTCCGGGACAGGGATCCAACACTGAAGCTTTCTTT
NA	TRBV6-5	15	TRBJ2-1	NA	CASSYSQGAYNEQFF	TGTGCCAGCAGTTACTCGCAGGGTGCCTACAATGAGCAGTTCTTC
NA	TRBV28	15	TRBJ1-5	TRBD1	CASSNTGGTNQPQHF	TGTGCCAGCAGTAACACAGGGGGGACCAATCAGCCCCAGCATTTT
NA	TRBV7-6	16	TRBJ1-4	NA	CASSLAHGGLGEKLFF	TGTGCCAGCAGCTTAGCGCACGGGGGGCTAGGGGAAAAACTGTTTTTT
few	TRBV18	16	TRBJ1-5	NA	CASSPLGDRENQPQHF	TGTGCCAGCTCACCATTAGGGGACCGAGAAAATCAGCCCCAGCATTTT
NA	TRBV7-6	16	TRBJ2-1	TRBD2	CASSLAPSGRPWEQFF	TGTGCCAGCAGCTTAGCCCCTAGCGGGAGGCCTTGGGAGCAGTTCTTC
NA	TRBV9	16	TRBJ2-7	TRBD2	CASSVDLLAGWYEQYF	TGTGCTAGCAGCGTAGATCTCCTAGCGGGATGGTACGAGCAGTACTTC
NA	TRBV5-4	12	TRBJ2-5	NA	CASSAGQETQYF	TGTGCCAGCAGCGCGGGTCAAGAGACCCAGTACTTC
NA	TRBV5-1	15	TRBJ2-2	NA	CASSPGTTNTGELFF	TGCGCCAGCAGCCCCGGGACAACGAACACCGGGGAGCTGTTTTTT
NA	TRBV6-5	14	TRBJ2-7	TRBD1	CASSPGTGDYEQYF	TGTGCCAGCAGTCCCGGGACAGGGGATTACGAGCAGTACTTC
NA	TRBV6-5	15	TRBJ2-1	NA	CASTHTGAVYNEQFF	TGTGCCAGCACCCATACGGGAGCAGTTTATAATGAGCAGTTCTTC
NA	TRBV7-2	15	TRBJ2-7	NA	CASSLAGGVSYEQYF	TGTGCCAGCAGCTTGGCTGGGGGTGTGTCCTACGAGCAGTACTTC
NA	TRBV11-2	14	TRBJ2-3	NA	CASSKIGTTDTQYF	TGTGCCAGCAGTAAGATAGGGACGACAGATACGCAGTATTTT
NA	TRBV28	13	TRBJ1-2	TRBD1	CVTGQGANYGYTF	TGTGTCACTGGACAGGGGGCTAACTATGGCTACACCTTC
NA	TRBV5-6	12	TRBJ1-2	NA	CASSTDHYGYTF	TGTGCCAGCAGCACGGATCACTATGGCTACACCTTC
once	TRBV10-1	14	TRBJ2-7	NA	CASGYPDGNYEQYF	TGCGCCAGCGGGTACCCGGACGGAAACTACGAGCAGTACTTC
NA	TRBV28	13	TRBJ2-3	NA	CASSLPLPATQYF	TGTGCCAGCAGTTTACCGCTCCCGGCGACGCAGTATTTT
few	TRBV6-1	20	TRBJ2-2	TRBD1	CASSAPLPDRGRWNTGELFF	TGTGCCAGCAGTGCCCCTCTTCCGGACAGGGGGCGATGGAACACCGGGGAGCTGTTTTTT